Presented here are 15 T cell receptor beta chains from one specimen sequenced in a study of T-cell memory formation after mild COVID-19. TCRdb ran MiXCR on the 5' RACE reads and lists one entry per CDR3 protein. This table holds around 220,000 distinct CDR3 sequences, roughly 15% found once. Sample: PBMCs or a T cell subset sorted from them (not recorded which). All receptors derive from a man between 18 and 29 years old who had mild COVID-19 (a few samples of this study predate the infection). Cell type and time point are not known.

This clonotype was detected a few times. The V and J genes are TRBV7-8 and TRBJ2-3; D remains unclear. The CDR3 contains 16 residues. V lost 1 base and J lost 0, with 11 bases in between. Germline CDR1 reads SGHVS; CDR2 reads FQNEAQ. The CDR3 coding sequence is TGTGCCAGCAGCTTAGGCACCTATCTTAGCACAGATACGCAGTATTTT. Protein sequence: CASSLGTYLSTDTQYF.

This clonotype was picked up a small number of times. The V and J genes are TRBV4-2 and TRBJ1-6; unclear D gene. V lost 1 base, J lost 0 bases, and 7 bases lay in between. This CDR3 has 16 amino acids. The germline gives CDR1 LGHNA, CDR2 YNFKEQ. The CDR3 is CASSQAASSYNSPLHF. For the CDR3, the DNA is TGTGCCAGCAGCCAAGCTGCGAGCTCCTATAATTCACCCCTCCACTTT.

The chain carries TRBV7-2 and TRBJ2-2; D is possibly TRBD2 (6 bases). The germline V gene encodes CDR1 SGHTA and CDR2 FQGNSA. V gave up 7 bases and J gave up 3 bases, with 12 bases separating them. There are 14 residues in the CDR3. CDR3 in amino acids: CASTPAGDTGELFF. For the CDR3, the DNA is TGTGCCAGCACCCCAGCGGGTGACACCGGGGAGCTGTTTTTT.

This clonotype was detected only a few times. The chain couples TRBV5-1 to TRBJ2-5; 10 positions match TRBD1. Trimming cost V 5 bases and J 4 bases; bases outside gene matches: 8. Per the germline V gene, CDR1 is SGHRS and CDR2 is YFSETQ. The CDR3 is 15 residues long. The CDR3 coding sequence is TGCGCCAGCAGTCAGGTGGGGGACAGGGGAGAGACCCAGTACTTC. It is translated as CASSQVGDRGETQYF.

The table lists this clonotype with many counts. DNA of the CDR3: TGTGCCAGCAGCTTATTTGGTAGGCTCTACTACAATGAGCAGTTCTTC. Translated, it gives CASSLFGRLYYNEQFF. The J gene is TRBJ2-1, the V gene TRBV7-2; unclear D gene. The CDR3 is 16 amino acids. V was cut by 2 bases and J by 3 bases, with 14 bases left in between. Germline lookup yields CDR1 SGHTA and CDR2 FQGNSA.

In this sample, this clonotype turned up a few times. The chain carries TRBV9 and TRBJ2-3; 8 bases are a match to TRBD2. V lost 0 bases to trimming and J lost 4 bases; unmatched junction nucleotides: 10. CDR3 size: 17 residues. Germline V CDR1 and CDR2: SGDLS, YYNGEE. CDR3 sequence (DNA): TGTGCCAGCAGCGTAGGTTCGGCGGGGGGTTGGGCAGATACGCAGTATTTT. This translates into CASSVGSAGGWADTQYF.

This clonotype was detected only a few times. The V and J genes are TRBV3-1 and TRBJ1-1, with 8 positions matching TRBD1. V lost 4 bases, J lost 5 bases, and 15 bases stayed unmatched. Germline CDR1 is LGHDT and CDR2 is YNNKEL (reference sequence). The CDR3 extends over 17 amino acids. The CDR3 DNA reads as TGTGCCAGCAGCCCAGAGGTTACGACAGGGGTACGGACTGAAGCTTTCTTT. It codes for CASSPEVTTGVRTEAFF.

The genes are TRBV29-1 and TRBJ1-2; D may be TRBD1 (5 bases). The CDR3 is 13 amino acids. In germline, CDR1 is SQVTM, CDR2 ANQGSEA. V gave up 4 bases and J gave up 1 base, with 10 bases separating them. The CDR3 region is CSVGRELNYGYTF. The CDR3 DNA reads TGCAGCGTTGGCAGGGAACTTAACTATGGCTACACCTTC. The full variable domain, its missing parts supplied by reference TRBV29-1 and TRBJ1-2, is SAVISQKPSRDICQRGTSLTIQCQVDSQVTMMFWYRQQPGQSLTLIATANQGSEATYESGFVIDKFPISRPNLTFSTLTVSNMSPEDSSIYLCSVGRELNYGYTFGSGTRLTVV.

This clonotype occurred many times. V and J are TRBV5-1 and TRBJ2-5, with D unclear. In germline, CDR1 is SGHRS, CDR2 YFSETQ. Trimming removed 2 bases from V and 5 bases from J, with 10 bases in between. The CDR3 loop spans 13 amino acids. This chain's CDR3 is CASSFLVLETQYF. For the CDR3, the DNA is TGCGCCAGCAGCTTCCTAGTCTTGGAGACCCAGTACTTC.

This clonotype was detected a few times. V is TRBV7-2 and J is TRBJ2-7; D possibly uses TRBD1 or TRBD2 (5 bases each). Germline values: CDR1 SGHTA, CDR2 FQGNSA. The CDR3 has 14 residues. V lost 7 bases to trimming and J lost 0 bases, with 13 bases between them. Here the CDR3 reads CASTRDAPSYEQYF. Written as DNA, the CDR3 is TGTGCCAGCACCCGGGACGCCCCCTCCTACGAGCAGTACTTC. The full variable domain, in which reference TRBV7-2 and TRBJ2-7 provide the parts outside the CDR3, is GAGVSQSPSNKVTEKGKDVELRCDPISGHTALYWYRQSLGQGLEFLIYFQGNSAPDKSGLPSDRFSAERTGGSVSTLTIQRTQQEDSAVYLCASTRDAPSYEQYFGPGTRLTVT.

Ten or more counts support this clonotype. This chain links TRBV5-6 with TRBJ2-5; 8 nucleotides match TRBD1. The V and J ends lost 0 bases and 4 bases, in that order; junction bases with no gene match: 8. Germline V gives CDR1 SGHDT, CDR2 YYEEEE. The length of the CDR3 is 16 residues. The CDR3 DNA sequence: TGTGCCAGCAGCTTGGGGCTGAACAGGGGGGCAGAGACCCAGTACTTC. Protein sequence: CASSLGLNRGAETQYF.

The table lists this clonotype with many counts. The genes are TRBV18 and TRBJ1-1, with D perhaps matching TRBD1 (6 bases). This CDR3 region has 17 residues. In germline, CDR1 is KGHSH, CDR2 LQKENI. Trimming removed 1 base from V and 1 base from J, with 16 bases in between. Here the CDR3 reads CASSPQMSGGWNTEAFF. CDR3 DNA sequence: TGTGCCAGCTCACCACAGATGTCGGGGGGCTGGAACACTGAAGCTTTCTTT.

The chain joins TRBV7-2 to TRBJ2-7; D unclear. V was cut by 5 bases and J by 0 bases, with 11 bases left in between. Germline CDR1 and CDR2: SGHTA and FQGNSA. This CDR3 has 14 amino acids. CDR3 loop: CASSPEASSYEQYF. CDR3 sequence (DNA): TGTGCCAGCAGCCCCGAGGCCAGCTCCTACGAGCAGTACTTC.

This clonotype was counted only a few times. The chain combines TRBV4-3 with TRBJ2-3; either TRBD1 or TRBD2 may fit D (5 bases each). The CDR3 contains 14 residues. Germline V gene data show CDR1 as LGHNA and CDR2 as YSLEER. With 4 bases removed from V and 4 bases from J, the gap between germline ends came to 12 bases. For the CDR3, the DNA is TGCGCCAGCAGCCGGGACGGGGCGGCAGATACGCAGTATTTT. This translates into CASSRDGAADTQYF.

Only one count was recorded for this clonotype. J is TRBJ2-3 and V is TRBV3-1; D not certain. Germline V gene sequence: CDR1 LGHDT, CDR2 YNNKEL (reference sequence). This CDR3 spans 15 amino acids. Trimming cost V 3 bases and J 2 bases, with 12 bases left between them. CDR3 sequence (DNA): TGTGCCAGCAGCCACTTGACCTATTTCACAGATACGCAGTATTTT. This encodes CASSHLTYFTDTQYF.